This T cell receptor (beta chain) was recovered during a study of blood T cell repertoires in COVID-19. Study-wide context: Whether acute or convalescent, the COVID-19 samples came from the United States, Italy and Spain. PBMCs, B-cell-depleted T cells, or T cells provided the cDNA or gDNA that made up the material.

The CDR3 contains 16 residues. In germline, CDR1 is KGHDR, CDR2 SFDVKD. The ends lost 1 base at V and 1 base at J; junction bases unmatched: 3. How the authors handled the data: Amplifying reference gene primers gave estimates of nucleated cell counts. The data were produced by immunoSEQ multiplex PCR, yet TCRdb's version contains in-frame clones alone and is incomplete. The DNA was the basis for D and trimming; V, J and clone size are from that table. The table records approximately 150,000 clones, 88% of them present only once. The chain employs TRBV24-1 and TRBJ2-3; TRBD2 aligns across 8 bases. Sequences were obtained from peripheral blood. This sequence originates from a man aged 60-69 years with active or convalescent COVID-19. CDR3 in amino acids: CATSDLRREGTDTQYF. CDR3 bases: TGTGCCACCAGTGATTTACGGCGGGAGGGCACAGATACGCAGTATTTT.